The present T cell receptor (beta chain) was sequenced within a study of blood T cell repertoires in COVID-19. Study-wide background: Sources were T cells, B-cell-depleted T cells, or PBMCs; the material itself was cDNA or gDNA.

Cohort allocation depended upon clinical history that participants reported. This clone was picked up a small number of times. Profiled with immunoSEQ multiplex PCR; TCRdb holds only in-frame clones, not every one. The repertoire holds about 190,000 clones, about 86% seen once, with 20% to 25% in the top ten. V lost 0 bases and J 1 base, leaving 7 bases between the germline ends. This CDR3 is built from 14 residues. From germline, CDR1 is MNHEY and CDR2 SVGAGI. Sequences were obtained from PBMCs or T cells enriched from blood (not recorded which). The sequence derives from a woman aged 40 to 55 in a cohort exposed to, infected with or recovered from COVID-19 (not recorded which). The chain employs TRBV6-5 and TRBJ2-7; D is possibly TRBD1 (5 bases). The CDR3 loop reads CASSYSQGSYEQYF. DNA for the CDR3: TGTGCCAGCAGTTACTCTCAGGGATCCTACGAGCAGTACTTC.